The clone carrying this TCR beta chain was found a few times. Its matching antigen is unknown. Time point described: healthy volunteer bleed at 2 weeks. Someone pulled total RNA out of unfractionated whole blood. This sample was taken from a study of human T cells and chemical hapten exposure. Study findings and constraints: TCRs at a frequency above 1 in 1000 stayed unchanged with DPC sensitization.

Germline V gives CDR1 LGHDT, CDR2 YNNKEL (reference sequence). The length of the CDR3 is 14 residues. Trimming removed 4 bases from V and 6 bases from J; junction bases left unmatched: 3. Each cDNA molecule in the library carried unique molecular identifiers. TCRdb reprocessed the RACE reads with MiXCR, giving one entry per CDR3 protein. This table holds 30,000 or so distinct CDR3 sequences, about 7.7% found once. The chain employs TRBV3-1 and TRBJ2-2, with 9 bases lining up with TRBD1. The clonotype comes from a human donor in good health. Some clones in this sample may be carry-over from other donors' samples. Sequenced: whole blood. CDR3 coding DNA: TGTGCCAGCAGCCTTGGACAGGGGTCCGGGGAGCTGTTTTTT. As protein: CASSLGQGSGELFF.